One sample yielded the 29 T cell receptor beta chains listed below, sequenced in a study of PD-1 blockade in classical Hodgkin lymphoma. Profiled with immunoSEQ multiplex PCR; TCRdb holds only in-frame clones, not every one. The table lists about 53,000 clones, roughly 80% of them singletons. All the patients suffered relapse after autologous stem cell transplantation, and brentuximab vedotin exposure differed. This specimen was peripheral blood mononuclear cells (PBMCs), taken at baseline. Receptors were obtained from a human donor with classical Hodgkin lymphoma.

This clone was observed once. This chain uses TRBV7-2 with TRBJ1-5, with a possible D match to TRBD1 (6 bases). V lost 0 bases and J lost 3, with 12 bases in between. The CDR3 has 16 residues. The germline V gene encodes CDR1 SGHTA and CDR2 FQGNSA. CDR3 bases: TGTGCCAGCAGCTTAGCGCTGGGGGGCGTCAATCAGCCCCAGCATTTT. Translating it yields CASSLALGGVNQPQHF.

There are a few counts of this clone. The chain links TRBV19 to TRBJ2-2; 10 nucleotides match TRBD2. V shed 6 bases, J shed 5 bases, and the junction held 9 bases outside the gene matches. CDR3 length equals 16 residues. CDR1 is LNHDA and CDR2 is SQIVND in the germline V gene (reference sequence). CDR3 sequence (DNA): TGTGCCAGTAGGCCTAGGACTAGCGGTGGAACCGGGGAGCTGTTTTTT. As protein: CASRPRTSGGTGELFF.

This chain joins TRBV4-3 and TRBJ2-1; D ambiguous. Trimming removed 3 bases from V and 13 bases from J, with 16 bases in between. The CDR3 is made up of 13 amino acids. Per germline, CDR1 LGHNA and CDR2 YSLEER. CDR3 loop: CASSHAWTHSQFF. The DNA for the CDR3 is TGCGCCAGCAGCCATGCCTGGACCCATTCACAGTTCTTC.

The rearrangement joins TRBV2 to TRBJ2-5, with D unresolved. The CDR3 consists of 11 residues. The germline CDR1 and CDR2 sequences are SNHLY and FYNNEI. V was clipped by 7 bases and J by 5 bases, with 8 bases between them. The CDR3 DNA reads TGTGCCAGCACCGGAGCGGAGACCCAGTACTTC. Protein product: CASTGAETQYF.

The V and J genes are TRBV10-2 and TRBJ2-7; possible D gene TRBD1, 7 bases. Germline loops: CDR1 WSHSY, CDR2 SAAADI. This CDR3 is built from 15 residues. Trimming pared 10 bases from V and 3 bases from J, leaving 22 bases between. CDR3 coding DNA: TGCGCCACCAAAAGGGGGCAGGGCGGGATCTACGAGCAGTACGTC. Amino acids: CATKRGQGGIYEQYV.

This clone was found once. The chain uses TRBV5-1 and TRBJ2-5, with TRBD2 matching over 9 bases. The CDR3 runs 17 residues. Germline V CDR1 and CDR2: SGHRS, YFSETQ. V gave up 0 bases and J gave up 2 bases; unmatched junction bases: 8. The CDR3 DNA follows: TGCGCCAGCAGCTTGGCCCCAGCGGGGGGCATACAAGAGACCCAGTACTTC. It codes for CASSLAPAGGIQETQYF.

The genes are TRBV6-4 and TRBJ2-2; D not certain. The CDR3 totals 14 residues. V lost 0 bases, J lost 3 bases, and 5 bases lay in between. Germline assignment: CDR1 MRHNA and CDR2 SNTAGT. This CDR3 is CASSDSPDTGELFF. Here the CDR3 DNA reads TGTGCCAGCAGTGACTCCCCGGACACCGGGGAGCTGTTTTTT.

The genes are TRBV7-2 and TRBJ1-2, with TRBD1 matching 8 bases. J gave up 7 bases and V 6 bases, and 10 bases lay outside the gene matches. Germline CDR1 SGHTA, CDR2 FQGNSA. The CDR3 has 14 residues. CDR3 amino acids: CASRRTGRIGGYTF. The CDR3 bases are TGTGCCAGCAGGAGGACAGGGCGGATCGGTGGCTACACCTTC.

Regarding this clone: The junction and the germline gene differ at one end; a read error may be behind it. The chain has TRBV7-9 and TRBJ2-3, with 7 positions matching TRBD2. The CDR3 contains 12 residues. Germline CDR1 is SEHNR and CDR2 is FQNEAQ (reference sequence). In nucleotides, the CDR3 is TGCCTGGCGGGGGAGCGTCCAGATACGCAGTATTTT. Its translation: CLAGERPDTQYF.

The V gene is TRBV5-4, the J gene TRBJ2-5; 10 bases align to TRBD2. This CDR3 contains 18 residues. The V gene end was trimmed by 4 bases and the J gene end by 4 bases; junction bases not matched to a gene: 16. Germline loops: CDR1 SGHNT, CDR2 YYREEE (reference sequence). CDR3 residues: CASSPLVESSGSTETQYF. The DNA for the CDR3 is TGTGCCAGCAGCCCCCTCGTGGAGTCTAGCGGGAGCACAGAGACCCAGTACTTC.

The chain is built from TRBV11-2 and TRBJ1-1; 7 nucleotides agree with TRBD1. V shed 5 bases, J shed 3 bases, and the junction held 6 bases outside the gene matches. CDR1 is SGHAT, CDR2 FQNNGV, per germline. This CDR3 has 14 amino acids. CDR3 DNA: TGTGCCAGCAGCCCGAGACAGGGAGACACTGAAGCTTTCTTT. Translating it yields CASSPRQGDTEAFF.

There are a few counts of this clone. The genes are TRBV13 and TRBJ2-2; possibly TRBD1 or TRBD2 for D (6 bases each). The V and J ends lost 4 bases and 5 bases respectively, with 23 bases between them. CDR3 length: 18 residues. CDR1 is PRHDT, CDR2 FYEKMQ, per germline (reference sequence). CDR3 amino acids: CASSSTQSRGAGTGELFF. For the CDR3, the DNA is TGTGCCAGCAGCTCCACCCAGTCGAGGGGGGCAGGGACCGGGGAGCTGTTTTTT.

The V and J genes are TRBV5-6 and TRBJ2-7, with 10 bases aligning to TRBD2. The CDR3 contains 14 residues. Germline assignment: CDR1 SGHDT and CDR2 YYEEEE. Trimming removed 1 base from V and 6 bases from J; junction bases left unmatched: 4. The CDR3 loop is CASSLLAGVIEQYV. CDR3 bases: TGTGCCAGCAGCTTGCTAGCGGGAGTTATCGAGCAGTACGTC.

The J gene is TRBJ1-1, the V gene TRBV5-1; no clear D. The V end lost 4 bases, the J end lost 5 bases, and 9 bases lay between the germline ends. Germline V CDR1 and CDR2: SGHRS, YFSETQ. The CDR3 sequence is 12 residues long. CDR3 protein: CASSVGMTEAFF. DNA of the CDR3: TGCGCCAGCAGCGTCGGGATGACTGAAGCTTTCTTT.

This chain uses TRBV28 with TRBJ1-1; possible D gene TRBD1, 6 bases. The CDR3 covers 13 residues. Trimming took off 1 base at V and 10 bases at J, with 13 bases between the two ends. Germline assignment: CDR1 MDHEN and CDR2 SYDVKM. For the CDR3, the DNA is TGTGCCAGCAGTTTATCGGGGGCAGGGGTAGCTTTCTTT. Protein product: CASSLSGAGVAFF. The full variable domain, completed using reference TRBV28 and TRBJ1-1, is DVKVTQSSRYLVKRTGEKVFLECVQDMDHENMFWYRQDPGLGLRLIYFSYDVKMKEKGDIPEGYSVSREKKERFSLILESASTNQTSMYLCASSLSGAGVAFFGQGTRLTVV.

This clone was found once. The gene calls are TRBV12-5 and TRBJ2-1, with D uncertain. Trimming cost V 0 bases and J 9 bases, with 6 bases left between them. Germline V lookup: CDR1 LGHNT, CDR2 FRNRAP. CDR3 length: 12 residues. CDR3 in DNA: TGTGCTAGTGGTTTGGTAAAAGGTGAGCAGTTCTTC. This sequence encodes CASGLVKGEQFF.

The chain joins TRBV7-9 to TRBJ2-7; perhaps D is TRBD1 or TRBD2 (5 bases each). CDR1 and CDR2 (germline): SEHNR, FQNEAQ (reference sequence). The CDR3 sequence is 13 residues long. V was trimmed by 5 bases and J by 10 bases, leaving 18 bases between them. CDR3 sequence (DNA): TGTGCCAGCAGCCCCCGGGACCGCAAACTACAGTACGTC. Amino acid sequence: CASSPRDRKLQYV.

This clone has just one count. This chain connects TRBV30 to TRBJ1-5; tentative D call: TRBD1 (5 bases). Germline V CDR1 and CDR2: GTSNPN, SVGIG (reference sequence). The V and J ends lost 5 bases and 5 bases respectively, with 16 bases between them. The CDR3 has 14 residues. The CDR3 here is CAWQRRDGYQPQHF. CDR3 DNA: TGTGCCTGGCAGCGCCGGGACGGGTATCAGCCCCAGCATTTT.

The chain employs TRBV11-2 and TRBJ2-1; 7 nucleotides agree with TRBD1. CDR1 and CDR2 (germline): SGHAT, FQNNGV. The CDR3 extends over 15 amino acids. The J segment lost 4 bases and the V segment lost 0 bases, leaving 3 bases of the junction unmatched. DNA of the CDR3: TGTGCCAGCAGCTTAGATCCGACAGGGTACAATGAGCAGTTCTTC. Its protein product is CASSLDPTGYNEQFF. The full variable domain, in which reference TRBV11-2 and TRBJ2-1 provide the parts outside the CDR3, is EAGVAQSPRYKIIEKRQSVAFWCNPISGHATLYWYQQILGQGPKLLIQFQNNGVVDDSQLPKDRFSAERLKGVDSTLKIQPAKLEDSAVYLCASSLDPTGYNEQFFGPGTRLTVL.

This clone was recorded a few times. The chain employs TRBV15 and TRBJ2-1; weak D call: TRBD1 (5 bases). This CDR3 has 16 amino acids. V lost 1 base, J lost 0 bases, and 10 bases lay in between. CDR1 and CDR2 from the germline V gene are LNHNV and YYDKDF (reference sequence). CDR3 coding DNA: TGTGCCACCAGCAGAGGGGGCCTAAGCTCCTACAATGAGCAGTTCTTC. Protein sequence: CATSRGGLSSYNEQFF.

This rearrangement joins TRBV2 to TRBJ1-5; D unresolved. CDR3 length equals 16 residues. Germline CDR1 reads SNHLY; CDR2 reads FYNNEI. Trimming stripped 10 bases from V and 3 bases from J, with 22 bases between. The CDR3 loop reads CATTATTRSLNQPQHF. The CDR3 DNA reads TGTGCCACAACCGCCACAACCAGGTCCCTCAATCAGCCCCAGCATTTT.

The chain recombines TRBV9 with TRBJ1-1, with no clear D. V was trimmed by 0 bases and J by 4 bases, leaving 10 bases between them. CDR1 and CDR2 from the germline V gene are SGDLS and YYNGEE. The CDR3 contains 14 residues. The CDR3: CASSVAGASTEAFF. The CDR3 DNA reads TGTGCCAGCAGCGTAGCGGGAGCCAGCACTGAAGCTTTCTTT.

The chain joins TRBV19 to TRBJ1-5; D possibly corresponds to TRBD1 (6 bases). Germline CDR1 reads LNHDA; CDR2 reads SQIVND (reference sequence). V was shortened by 5 bases and J by 5 bases, with 19 bases between the two germline ends. This CDR3 has 16 residues. CDR3 coding DNA: TGTGCCAGTAGTGGAGCCCCCGGACAGCGGCATCAGCCCCAGCATTTT. Translated, it gives CASSGAPGQRHQPQHF. Combining the CDR3 with reference TRBV19 and TRBJ1-5 gives the whole variable domain DGGITQSPKYLFRKEGQNVTLSCEQNLNHDAMYWYRQDPGQGLRLIYYSQIVNDFQKGDIAEGYSVSREKKESFPLTVTSAQKNPTAFYLCASSGAPGQRHQPQHFGDGTRLSIL.

The chain combines TRBV5-1 with TRBJ2-7; 10 nucleotides line up with TRBD2. The V and J ends lost 3 bases and 9 bases, in that order; junction bases with no gene match: 3. The CDR3 contains 12 residues. CDR1 and CDR2 from the germline V gene are SGHRS and YFSETQ. CDR3 bases: TGCGCCAGCAGCTCCGGGACTAGCGCGCAGTACTTC. Protein: CASSSGTSAQYF. Looking up the rest from reference TRBV5-1 and TRBJ2-7 gives the full variable domain: KAGVTQTPRYLIKTRGQQVTLSCSPISGHRSVSWYQQTPGQGLQFLFEYFSETQRNKGNFPGRFSGRQFSNSRSEMNVSTLELGDSALYLCASSSGTSAQYFGPGTRLTVT.

The CDR3 sequence: CASSEAGGGDTQYF. The CDR3 nucleotides are TGTGCCAGCAGCGAAGCGGGAGGTGGAGATACGCAGTATTTT. This chain joins TRBV6-5 and TRBJ2-3, with 9 bases lining up with TRBD2. Germline V lookup: CDR1 MNHEY, CDR2 SVGAGI. V trimming: 6 bases; J trimming: 5 bases; junction bases outside the gene matches: 6. The CDR3 is 14 amino acids.

This clone was counted between two and nine times. The gene calls are TRBV29-1 and TRBJ2-7; D may match TRBD1 or TRBD2 (5 bases each). V was clipped by 7 bases and J by 4 bases, with 17 bases between them. The CDR3 runs to 13 residues. Germline V gives CDR1 SQVTM, CDR2 ANQGSEA. The CDR3 DNA reads TGCAGCGGGGGGTGGCTCCTGCGGTACGAGCAGTACGTC. Amino acids: CSGGWLLRYEQYV.

This clone was detected only once. This chain connects TRBV19 to TRBJ2-5, with D perhaps given as TRBD1 or TRBD2 (6 bases each). CDR3 size: 13 residues. V lost 10 bases and J 2 bases, leaving 14 bases between the germline ends. Germline V gene data show CDR1 as LNHDA and CDR2 as SQIVND (reference sequence). CDR3 sequence reads: CATRRGRQETQYF. CDR3 coding DNA: TGTGCCACCAGGAGGGGGAGGCAAGAGACCCAGTACTTC.

The J gene is TRBJ2-7, the V gene TRBV27, with D perhaps matching TRBD1 or TRBD2 (6 bases each). Trimming took off 3 bases at V and 5 bases at J, with 14 bases between the two ends. The CDR3 runs to 14 residues. CDR1 is MNHEY, CDR2 SMNVEV, per germline (reference sequence). The CDR3 region is CASSFGGGGNEQYF. DNA for the CDR3: TGTGCCAGCAGTTTTGGAGGAGGGGGAAACGAGCAGTACTTC.

This clone was observed a handful of times. V and J are TRBV5-5 and TRBJ2-7; possible D gene TRBD1, 5 bases. Trimming stripped 0 bases from V and 0 bases from J, with 10 bases between. This CDR3 contains 15 residues. CDR1 SGHKS and CDR2 YYEKEE come from the germline V gene (reference sequence). The CDR3 region has the DNA TGTGCCAGCAGCTTGGGTGTGGACAACTCCTACGAGCAGTACGTC. It specifies CASSLGVDNSYEQYV.